Following are 13 T cell receptor beta chains from one sample sequenced in a study of spatial heterogeneity in lung cancer (dated by TCRdb to between 2018 and 2020). Taken with the paper, the label for time point translates to: blood at routine non-recurrence follow-up after resection. The receptor library was made with 5' RACE. The sample was run on a NextSeq 500. Starting from the raw public reads, TCRdb applied fastp trimming at Q25, assembled clones with MiXCR and retained in-frame beta chains. When rows share a CDR3 protein, they turn into one entry using the most common DNA and genes. Counted in this sample were roughly 24,000 distinct CDR3 sequences; around 10% of them appeared once. Approximately 21% of the sample lies in the top ten. The sequences come from PBMCs, collected at follow-up. The receptors stem from a male donor with early-stage non-small cell lung cancer.

J is TRBJ2-3 and V is TRBV7-9; 7 bases line up with TRBD1. Germline loops: CDR1 SEHNR, CDR2 FQNEAQ (reference sequence). V was clipped by 2 bases and J by 5 bases; unmatched bases: 7. The CDR3 loop spans 15 amino acids. CDR3 DNA: TGTGCCAGCAGCTTACGAGGGGGCGAGGAAGATACGCAGTATTTT. This gives the protein CASSLRGGEEDTQYF. Filled out from reference TRBV7-9 and TRBJ2-3, the complete variable domain reads DTGVSQNPRHKITKRGQNVTFRCDPISEHNRLYWYRQTLGQGPEFLTYFQNEAQLEKSRLLSDRFSAERPKGSFSTLEIQRTEQGDSAMYLCASSLRGGEEDTQYFGPGTRLTVL.

This clonotype was recorded a few times. The chain combines TRBV20-1 with TRBJ2-7; 8 bases are a match to TRBD1. The ends lost 3 bases at V and 6 bases at J; junction bases unmatched: 16. Germline V gives CDR1 DFQATT, CDR2 SNEGSKA (reference sequence). The CDR3 extends over 16 amino acids. CDR3 nucleotides: TGCAGTGCTAGCGGGACCGTAATGACAGGGGACGGCGAGCAGTACTTC. Its translation is CSASGTVMTGDGEQYF.

The rearrangement joins TRBV20-1 to TRBJ2-4; perhaps TRBD2 as D (7 bases). The CDR3 is made up of 16 amino acids. Germline V gives CDR1 DFQATT, CDR2 SNEGSKA (reference sequence). Trimming left V 1 base short and J 1 base short, with 14 bases between. The CDR3: CSARGGGLGAKNIQYF. In nucleotides, the CDR3 is TGCAGTGCTAGAGGCGGGGGCCTCGGGGCCAAAAACATTCAGTACTTC.

This clonotype was counted ten times or more. The V call is TRBV7-8, the J call TRBJ2-6; tentative D call: TRBD2 (6 bases). The CDR3 is 19 residues long. Trimming left V 5 bases short and J 0 bases short, with 20 bases between. CDR1 SGHVS and CDR2 FQNEAQ come from the germline V gene. This CDR3 reads CASSRPSGGRPSGANVLTF. The CDR3 nucleotides are TGTGCCAGCAGCCGCCCATCAGGAGGGCGCCCCTCTGGGGCCAACGTCCTGACTTTC.

This clonotype was detected a few times. The chain has TRBV5-1 and TRBJ2-3, with 9 bases lining up with TRBD1. Germline CDR1 and CDR2: SGHRS and YFSETQ. The CDR3 is 17 amino acids. V shed 3 bases and J 3 bases; nucleotides not matched to a gene: 11. In nucleotides, the CDR3 is TGCGCCAGCAGCTCCGGGGCCACAGGGGGCAGTACAGATACGCAGTATTTT. Amino acids: CASSSGATGGSTDTQYF.

At least ten counts were recorded for this clonotype. The chain has TRBV5-1 and TRBJ2-7; 9 bases are shared with TRBD2. V shed 1 base and J 6 bases; nucleotides not matched to a gene: 5. Germline V CDR1 and CDR2: SGHRS, YFSETQ. This CDR3 comprises 14 residues. This CDR3 reads CASSLQRGDSEQYF. The CDR3 DNA is TGCGCCAGCAGCTTGCAGCGGGGGGACAGCGAGCAGTACTTC.

The rearrangement uses TRBV29-1 and TRBJ2-1; 8 positions match TRBD2. The CDR3 loop spans 13 amino acids. Looked up from germline, CDR1 is SQVTM and CDR2 is ANQGSEA. The trim removed 5 bases at V and 9 bases at J, leaving 9 bases unmatched. The CDR3 region is CSVRGGRSGEQFF. CDR3 bases: TGCAGCGTTCGGGGGGGGCGAAGTGGTGAGCAGTTCTTC.

This chain uses TRBV12-3 or TRBV12-4 with TRBJ2-1; possible D gene TRBD1, 5 bases. The CDR3 runs to 14 residues. The ends were cut back, 6 bases at V and 9 bases at J, with 18 bases in the middle. The CDR3 sequence: CASSLFPRDSEQFF. The CDR3 nucleotides are TGTGCCAGCAGCCTTTTCCCACGAGACAGTGAGCAGTTCTTC.

Many counts were recorded for this clonotype. The chain links TRBV6-2 or TRBV6-3 to TRBJ1-1; 7 bases fit TRBD1. The V gene end was trimmed by 5 bases and the J gene end by 6 bases; junction bases not matched to a gene: 3. CDR1 and CDR2 from the germline V gene are MNHEY and SVGEGT. The CDR3 contains 12 residues. The DNA of the CDR3 is TGTGCCAGCAGTCCGACAGGGCCTGAAGCTTTCTTT. This codes for CASSPTGPEAFF.

The CDR3 nucleotides read TGTGCCAGCAGCCTGGGACTAGCGGGTTTCTACGAGCAGTACTTC. Translated, it gives CASSLGLAGFYEQYF. This chain joins TRBV5-6 and TRBJ2-7, with TRBD2 matching 12 bases. V trimming: 4 bases; J trimming: 3 bases; junction bases outside the gene matches: 5. Germline-derived CDR1 and CDR2 are SGHDT and YYEEEE. The CDR3 runs to 15 residues. The whole variable domain, remainder taken from reference TRBV5-6 and TRBJ2-7, is DAGVTQSPTHLIKTRGQQVTLRCSPKSGHDTVSWYQQALGQGPQFIFQYYEEEERQRGNFPDRFSGHQFPNYSSELNVNALLLGDSALYLCASSLGLAGFYEQYFGPGTRLTVT.

V gene TRBV4-1 combines with J gene TRBJ2-1; 10 nucleotides match TRBD2. V gave up 0 bases and J gave up 4 bases; unmatched junction bases: 6. Germline-derived CDR1 and CDR2 are MGHRA and YSYEKL. The length of the CDR3 is 17 residues. CDR3 loop: CASSQDITSGAYNEQFF. The CDR3 nucleotides read TGCGCCAGCAGCCAAGATATAACTAGCGGGGCATACAATGAGCAGTTCTTC.

This clonotype was picked up one time. The J gene is TRBJ1-2, the V gene TRBV6-5, with 9 bases matching TRBD1. The V gene's germline CDR1 is MNHEY and CDR2 SVGAGI. The V segment lost 6 bases and the J segment 7 bases; nucleotides outside the gene matches: 6. This CDR3 spans 13 amino acids. The CDR3 DNA follows: TGTGCCAGCAGCGGACAGGGGCATGGTGGCTACACCTTC. This encodes CASSGQGHGGYTF.

This clonotype occurred many times. V and J are TRBV28 and TRBJ1-1; D not resolved. This CDR3 region has 13 residues. Trimming took 6 bases from V and 4 from J, leaving 12 bases between them. CDR1 is MDHEN, CDR2 SYDVKM, per germline. The CDR3 sequence is CASSWEGVTEAFF. DNA for the CDR3: TGTGCCAGCAGCTGGGAGGGCGTCACTGAAGCTTTCTTT.